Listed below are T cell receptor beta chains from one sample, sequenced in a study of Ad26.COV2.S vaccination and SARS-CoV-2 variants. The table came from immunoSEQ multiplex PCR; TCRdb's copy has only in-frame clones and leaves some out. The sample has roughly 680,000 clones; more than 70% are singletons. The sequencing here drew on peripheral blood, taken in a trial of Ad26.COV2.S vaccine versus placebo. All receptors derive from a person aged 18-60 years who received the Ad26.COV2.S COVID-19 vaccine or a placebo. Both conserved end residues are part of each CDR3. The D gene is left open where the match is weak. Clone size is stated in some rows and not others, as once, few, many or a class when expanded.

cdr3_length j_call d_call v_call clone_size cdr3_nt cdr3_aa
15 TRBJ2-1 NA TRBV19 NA TGTGCCAGTAGTCTGGCCGAGGGGTTTTACAATGAGCAGTTCTTC CASSLAEGFYNEQFF
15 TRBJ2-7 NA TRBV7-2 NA TGTGCCAGCAGCTTATCGGTTTTTAGCTCCTACGAGCAGTACTTC CASSLSVFSSYEQYF
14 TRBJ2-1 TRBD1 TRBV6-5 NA TGTGCCAGCAGCGTGGGACAGGGGGTCGATGAGCAGTTCTTC CASSVGQGVDEQFF
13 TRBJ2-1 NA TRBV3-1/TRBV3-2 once TGTGCCAGCAGCCAAGATTGGTCAGCTGAGCAGTTCTTC CASSQDWSAEQFF
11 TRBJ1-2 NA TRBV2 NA TGTGCCAGCGGGGCCAACTATGGCTACACCTTC CASGANYGYTF
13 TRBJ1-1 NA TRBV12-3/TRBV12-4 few TGTGCCAGCAGAGGAATCATGAACACTGAAGCTTTCTTT CASRGIMNTEAFF
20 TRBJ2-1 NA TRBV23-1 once TGCGCCAGCATACCCCGAACCGGTTCAACGATAATACTTTCCTACAATGAGCAGTTCTTC CASIPRTGSTIILSYNEQFF
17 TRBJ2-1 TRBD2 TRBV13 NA TGTGCCAGCAGCCCCCGGGTAGCGGGAGCGGTCTACAATGAGCAGTTCTTC CASSPRVAGAVYNEQFF
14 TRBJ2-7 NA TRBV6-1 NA TGTGCCAGCAGTGAAGTAGGCGGTTCCTACGAGCAGTACTTC CASSEVGGSYEQYF
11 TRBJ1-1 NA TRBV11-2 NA TGTGCCAGCAGCTCAACAGCTGAAGCTTTCTTT CASSSTAEAFF
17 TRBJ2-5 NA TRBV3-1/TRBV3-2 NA TGTGCCAGCAGCCTTTCAAGGGAGCGTCTTGGGCAAGAGACCCAGTACTTC CASSLSRERLGQETQYF
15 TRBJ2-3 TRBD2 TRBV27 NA TGTGCCAGCAGTCCCGGGACTAGCGGGGGAGATACGCAGTATTTT CASSPGTSGGDTQYF
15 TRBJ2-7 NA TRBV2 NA TGTGCCAGCAGGCAGTCGGACAGTAGCTCCTACGAGCAGTACTTC CASRQSDSSSYEQYF
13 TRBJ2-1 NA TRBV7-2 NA TGTGCCAGCAGCTTAGTGTCCTACAATGAGCAGTTCTTC CASSLVSYNEQFF
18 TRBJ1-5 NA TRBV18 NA TGTGCCAGCTCACCACCGAGGGATTCACTGTATAGCAATCAGCCCCAGCATTTT CASSPPRDSLYSNQPQHF
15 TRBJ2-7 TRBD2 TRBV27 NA TGTGCCAGCAGTTGGGGACTAGCGAATACCTACGAGCAGTACTTC CASSWGLANTYEQYF
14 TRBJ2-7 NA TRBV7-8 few TGTGCCAGCAGCTTAGCAGGGGCAGTGTACGAGCAGTACTTC CASSLAGAVYEQYF
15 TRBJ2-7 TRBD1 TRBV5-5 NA TGTGCCAGCAGCCATCAGGGGGCGCGGACGGACGAGCAGTACTTC CASSHQGARTDEQYF
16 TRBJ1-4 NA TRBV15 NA TGTGCCACCAGCAGAGAGTACGGGAAGGGAGTGGTGAAACTGTTTTTT CATSREYGKGVVKLFF
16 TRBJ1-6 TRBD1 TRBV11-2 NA TGTGCCAGCAGCCCCCTGACAGGGGGCCTTAATTCACCCCTCCACTTT CASSPLTGGLNSPLHF
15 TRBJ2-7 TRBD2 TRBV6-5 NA TGTGCCAGCAGTCCCCCCGGGACTAACTCCTACGAGCAGTACTTC CASSPPGTNSYEQYF
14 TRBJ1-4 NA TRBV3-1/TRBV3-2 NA TGTGCCAGCAGCCACCAGGGCCCTAATGAAAAACTGTTTTTT CASSHQGPNEKLFF
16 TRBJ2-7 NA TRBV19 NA TGTGCCAGTAGTAGGGTCCGGACATCTAGGGCCTACGAGCAGTACTTC CASSRVRTSRAYEQYF
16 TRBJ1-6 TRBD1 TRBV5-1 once TGCGCCAGCAGCCCTGGGACAGGGGACGGTAATTCACCCCTCCACTTT CASSPGTGDGNSPLHF
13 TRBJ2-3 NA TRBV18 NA TGTGCCAGCTCACCCCTTCCCACGGATACGCAGTATTTT CASSPLPTDTQYF
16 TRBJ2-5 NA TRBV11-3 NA TGTGCCAGCAGCTTAAGGCAGGCGGGATCGCCCGAGACCCAGTACTTC CASSLRQAGSPETQYF
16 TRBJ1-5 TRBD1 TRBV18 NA TGTGCCAGCTCACCACTTGGACAGGGTAGCAATCAGCCCCAGCATTTT CASSPLGQGSNQPQHF
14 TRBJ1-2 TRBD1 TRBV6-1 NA TGTGCCAGCAGTGATATCGGGACAGGGGAGGGCTACACCTTC CASSDIGTGEGYTF
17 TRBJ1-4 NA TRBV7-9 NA TGTGCCAGCAGCTTACGAGATAGGGCCCCCGCGGACATGAAACTGTTTTTT CASSLRDRAPADMKLFF
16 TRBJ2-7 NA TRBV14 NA TGTGCCAGCAGCCAAACTAGCTTCCTTTCCCGGGGAGAGCAGTACTTC CASSQTSFLSRGEQYF
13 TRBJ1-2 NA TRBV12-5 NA TGTGCTAGTGGGGCTTGGGCCGCATATGGCTACACCTTC CASGAWAAYGYTF
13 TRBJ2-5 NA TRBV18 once TGTGCCAGCTCACCACGACAGCAAGAGACCCAGTACTTC CASSPRQQETQYF
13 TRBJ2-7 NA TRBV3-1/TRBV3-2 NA TGTGCCAGCAGCCAAGGGCGTGGGTACGAGCAGTACTTC CASSQGRGYEQYF
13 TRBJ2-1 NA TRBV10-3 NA TGTGCCATCAGTTCCCAGGGGCAAGACGAGCAGTTCTTC CAISSQGQDEQFF
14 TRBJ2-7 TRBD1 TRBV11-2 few TGTGCCAGCAGCCATGGACAGGGGGCAGATGAGCAGTACTTC CASSHGQGADEQYF
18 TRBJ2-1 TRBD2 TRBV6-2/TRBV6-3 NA TGTGCCAGCAGTGCAAGACTAGCGGGGGACCCTCCCTACAATGAGCAGTTCTTC CASSARLAGDPPYNEQFF
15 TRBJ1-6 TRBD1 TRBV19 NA TGTGCCAGCGGAGGACAGGGGGTTGGTCGCTCACCCCTCCACTTT CASGGQGVGRSPLHF
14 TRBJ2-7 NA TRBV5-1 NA TGCGCCAGCAGCTTGGGTGACACCAATTACGAGCAGTACTTC CASSLGDTNYEQYF
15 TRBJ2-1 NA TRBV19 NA TGTGCCAGTAGTATAGTCGGGACACCGAACAATGAGCAGTTCTTC CASSIVGTPNNEQFF
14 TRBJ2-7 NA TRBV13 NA TGTGCCAGCAGCTTTAGGAGACAGGCCTACGAGCAGTACTTC CASSFRRQAYEQYF
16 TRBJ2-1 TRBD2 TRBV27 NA TGTGCCAGCAGGCGACAGGCTAGCGGGGGCCACAATGAGCAGTTCTTC CASRRQASGGHNEQFF
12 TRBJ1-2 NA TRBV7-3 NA TGTGCCAGCAGCTTCGGAGGGAGGGGCTACACCTTC CASSFGGRGYTF
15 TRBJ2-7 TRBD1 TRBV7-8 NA TGTGCCAGCAGCCCAAGACAGGGGAAATCCTACGAGCAGTACTTC CASSPRQGKSYEQYF
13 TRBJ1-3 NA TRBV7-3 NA TGTGCCAGCAGCTTAACCTCTGGAAACACCATATATTTT CASSLTSGNTIYF
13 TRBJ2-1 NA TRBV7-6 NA TGTGCCAGCAGCATTGCTAGGGGGGGTGAGCAGTTCTTC CASSIARGGEQFF
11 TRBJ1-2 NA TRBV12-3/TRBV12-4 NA TGTGCCAGCAGCACCGGATATGGCTACACCTTC CASSTGYGYTF
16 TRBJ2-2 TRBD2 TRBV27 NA TGTGCCAGCAGTCCTATAGCGGGGGTGAGGACCGGGGAGCTGTTTTTT CASSPIAGVRTGELFF
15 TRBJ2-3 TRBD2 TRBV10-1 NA TGCGCCAGCAGTAGGCTAGCGGGAGACCCAGATACGCAGTATTTT CASSRLAGDPDTQYF
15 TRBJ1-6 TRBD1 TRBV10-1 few TGCGCCAGCCCCGGTCGGGGACAGCCTAATTCACCCCTCCACTTT CASPGRGQPNSPLHF
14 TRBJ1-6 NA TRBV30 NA TGTGCCTGGAGCCTGGCAGGCACAAGTTCACCCCTCCACTTT CAWSLAGTSSPLHF
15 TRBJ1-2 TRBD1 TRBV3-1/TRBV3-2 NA TGTGCCAGCAGCCAAGCCTGGGACAGGGCGGATGGCTACACCTTC CASSQAWDRADGYTF
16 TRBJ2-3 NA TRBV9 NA TGTGCCAGCAGCGTAGGGGGCGGGGCCTATCCCGATACGCAGTATTTT CASSVGGGAYPDTQYF
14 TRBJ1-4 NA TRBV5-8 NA TGTGCCAGCAGCTTGGCGGGACAAGACGAAAAACTGTTTTTT CASSLAGQDEKLFF
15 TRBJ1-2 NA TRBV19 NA TGTGCCAGTGAACGGCAGCTTAATTATGGCTATGGCTACACCTTC CASERQLNYGYGYTF
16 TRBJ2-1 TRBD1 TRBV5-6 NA TGTGCCAGCAGCTTGACGGACAGGGGCTCCTACAATGAGCAGTTCTTC CASSLTDRGSYNEQFF
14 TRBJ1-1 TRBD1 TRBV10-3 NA TGTGCCATCGGGGACAGGGGCGCCGACACTGAAGCTTTCTTT CAIGDRGADTEAFF
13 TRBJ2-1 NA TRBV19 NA TGTGCCAGTAGTATAAGTAAACTGAATGAGCAGTTCTTC CASSISKLNEQFF
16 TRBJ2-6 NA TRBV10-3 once TGTGCCATCAGTAGGGACCTTAGCTCTGGGGCCAACGTCCTGACTTTC CAISRDLSSGANVLTF
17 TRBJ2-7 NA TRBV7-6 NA TGTGCCAGCAGCTTAGCATGGGGGTGGGACAAAGACTACGAGCAGTACTTC CASSLAWGWDKDYEQYF
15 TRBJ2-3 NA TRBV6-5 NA TGTGCCAGCAGTTACTCGATGGCCGGCACAGATACGCAGTATTTT CASSYSMAGTDTQYF